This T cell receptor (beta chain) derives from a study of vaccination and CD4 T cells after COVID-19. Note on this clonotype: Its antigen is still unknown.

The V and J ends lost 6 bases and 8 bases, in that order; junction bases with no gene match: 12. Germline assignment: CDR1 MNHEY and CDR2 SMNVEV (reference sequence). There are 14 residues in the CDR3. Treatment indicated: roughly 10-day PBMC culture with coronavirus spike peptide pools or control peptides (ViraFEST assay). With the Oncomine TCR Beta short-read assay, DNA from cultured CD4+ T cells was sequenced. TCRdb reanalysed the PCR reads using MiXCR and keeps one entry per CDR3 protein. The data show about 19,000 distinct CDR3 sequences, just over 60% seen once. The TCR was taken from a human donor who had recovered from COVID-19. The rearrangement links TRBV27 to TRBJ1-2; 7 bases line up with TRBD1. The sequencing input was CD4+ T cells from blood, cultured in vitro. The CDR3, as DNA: TGTGCCAGCAGACCAGGAAGGGGGCTAAAAGGCTACACCTTC. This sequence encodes CASRPGRGLKGYTF.